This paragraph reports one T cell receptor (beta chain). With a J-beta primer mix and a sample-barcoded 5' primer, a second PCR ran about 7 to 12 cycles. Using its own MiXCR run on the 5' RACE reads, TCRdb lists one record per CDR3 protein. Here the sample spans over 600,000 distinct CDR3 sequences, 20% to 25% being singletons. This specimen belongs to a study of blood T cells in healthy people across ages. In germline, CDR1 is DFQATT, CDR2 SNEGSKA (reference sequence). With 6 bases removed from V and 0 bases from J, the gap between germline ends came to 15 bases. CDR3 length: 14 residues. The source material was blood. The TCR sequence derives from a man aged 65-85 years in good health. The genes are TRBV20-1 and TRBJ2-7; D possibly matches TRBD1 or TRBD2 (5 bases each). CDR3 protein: CSANPWGNSYEQYF. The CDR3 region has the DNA TGCAGTGCCAATCCATGGGGGAACTCCTACGAGCAGTACTTC.